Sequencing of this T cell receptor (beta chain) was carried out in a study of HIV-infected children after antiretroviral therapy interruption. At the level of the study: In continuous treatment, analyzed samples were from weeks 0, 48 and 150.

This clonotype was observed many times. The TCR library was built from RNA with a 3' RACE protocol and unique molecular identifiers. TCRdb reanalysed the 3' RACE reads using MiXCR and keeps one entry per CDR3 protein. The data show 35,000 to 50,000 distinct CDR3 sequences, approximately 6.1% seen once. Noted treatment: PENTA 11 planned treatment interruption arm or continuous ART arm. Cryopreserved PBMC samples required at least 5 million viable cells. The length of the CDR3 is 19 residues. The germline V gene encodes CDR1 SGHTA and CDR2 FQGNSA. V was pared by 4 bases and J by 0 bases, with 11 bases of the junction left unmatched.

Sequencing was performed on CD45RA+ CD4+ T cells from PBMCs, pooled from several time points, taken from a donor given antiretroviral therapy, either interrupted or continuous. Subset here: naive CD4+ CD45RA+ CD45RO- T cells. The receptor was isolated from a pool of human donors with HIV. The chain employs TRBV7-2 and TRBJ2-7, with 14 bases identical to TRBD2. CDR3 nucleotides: TGTGCCAGCAGCTCGCTAGGGACTAGCGGGGGCCCCACCTCCTACGAGCAGTACTTC. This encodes CASSSLGTSGGPTSYEQYF.